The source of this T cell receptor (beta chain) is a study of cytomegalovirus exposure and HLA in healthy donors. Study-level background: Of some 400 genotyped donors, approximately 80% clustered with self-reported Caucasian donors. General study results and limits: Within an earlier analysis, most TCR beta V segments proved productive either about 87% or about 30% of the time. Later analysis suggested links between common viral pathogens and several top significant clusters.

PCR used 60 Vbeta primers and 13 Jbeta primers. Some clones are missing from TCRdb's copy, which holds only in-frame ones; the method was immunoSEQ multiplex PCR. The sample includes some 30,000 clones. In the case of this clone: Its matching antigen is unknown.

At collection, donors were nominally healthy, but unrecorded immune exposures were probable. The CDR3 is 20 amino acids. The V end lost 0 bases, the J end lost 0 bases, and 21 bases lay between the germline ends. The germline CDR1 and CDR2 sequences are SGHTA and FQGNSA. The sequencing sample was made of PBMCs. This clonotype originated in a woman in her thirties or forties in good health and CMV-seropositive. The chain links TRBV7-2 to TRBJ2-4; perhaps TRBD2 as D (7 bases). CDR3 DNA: TGTGCCAGCAGCTTAGCGGAGCTAGAGGGGGGGGGTCTAGCCAAAAACATTCAGTACTTC. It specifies CASSLAELEGGGLAKNIQYF.